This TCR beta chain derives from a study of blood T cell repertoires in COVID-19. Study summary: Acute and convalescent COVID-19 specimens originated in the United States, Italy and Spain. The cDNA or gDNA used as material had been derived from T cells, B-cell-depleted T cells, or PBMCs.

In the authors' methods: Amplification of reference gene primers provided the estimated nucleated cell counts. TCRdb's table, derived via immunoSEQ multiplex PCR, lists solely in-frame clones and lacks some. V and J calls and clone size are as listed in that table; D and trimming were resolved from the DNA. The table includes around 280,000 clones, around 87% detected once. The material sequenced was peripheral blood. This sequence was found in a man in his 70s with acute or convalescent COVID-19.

This CDR3 is CSVERQGGTQYF. In nucleotides, the CDR3 is TGCAGCGTTGAAAGGCAGGGCGGTACGCAGTATTTT. The chain joins TRBV29-1 to TRBJ2-3, with D perhaps TRBD1 (5 bases). Germline V gene data show CDR1 as SQVTM and CDR2 as ANQGSEA. CDR3 length equals 12 residues. Trimming stripped 2 bases from V and 8 bases from J, with 11 bases between.